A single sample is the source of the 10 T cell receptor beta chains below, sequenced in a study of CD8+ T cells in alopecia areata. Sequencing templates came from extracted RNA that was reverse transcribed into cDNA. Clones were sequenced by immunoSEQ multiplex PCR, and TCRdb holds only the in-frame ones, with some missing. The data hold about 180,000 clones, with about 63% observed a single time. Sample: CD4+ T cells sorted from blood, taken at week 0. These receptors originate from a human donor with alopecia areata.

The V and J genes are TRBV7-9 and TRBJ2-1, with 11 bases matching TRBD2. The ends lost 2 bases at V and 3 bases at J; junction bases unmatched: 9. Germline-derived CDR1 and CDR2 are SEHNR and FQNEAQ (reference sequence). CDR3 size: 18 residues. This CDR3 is CASSLLAGGIFFYNEQFF. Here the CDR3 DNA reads TGTGCCAGCAGCTTACTAGCGGGGGGCATATTTTTCTACAATGAGCAGTTCTTC.

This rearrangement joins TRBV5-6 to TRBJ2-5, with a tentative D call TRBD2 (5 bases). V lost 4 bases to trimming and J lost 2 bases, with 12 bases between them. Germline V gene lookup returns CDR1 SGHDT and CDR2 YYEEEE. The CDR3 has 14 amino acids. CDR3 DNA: TGTGCCAGCAGCCCCCCCCGGGAACAAGAGACCCAGTACTTC. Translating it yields CASSPPREQETQYF. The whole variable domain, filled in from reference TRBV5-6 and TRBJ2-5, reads DAGVTQSPTHLIKTRGQQVTLRCSPKSGHDTVSWYQQALGQGPQFIFQYYEEEERQRGNFPDRFSGHQFPNYSSELNVNALLLGDSALYLCASSPPREQETQYFGPGTRLLVL.

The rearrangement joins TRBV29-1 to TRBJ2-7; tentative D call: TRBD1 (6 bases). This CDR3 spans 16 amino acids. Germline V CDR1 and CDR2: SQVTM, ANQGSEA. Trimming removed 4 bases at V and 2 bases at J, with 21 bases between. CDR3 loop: CSVALMQGLRAYEQYF. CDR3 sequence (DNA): TGCAGCGTTGCGTTAATGCAGGGGCTGAGGGCCTACGAGCAGTACTTC.

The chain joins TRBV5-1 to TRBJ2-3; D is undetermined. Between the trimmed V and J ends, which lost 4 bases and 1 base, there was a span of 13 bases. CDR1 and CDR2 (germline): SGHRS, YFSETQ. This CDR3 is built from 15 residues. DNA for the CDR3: TGCGCCAGCAGCCGTACGGCAGACCGCACAGATACGCAGTATTTT. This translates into CASSRTADRTDTQYF.

The CDR3 sequence: CARQAASGANVLTF. In nucleotides, the CDR3 is TGTGCCAGACAGGCGGCCTCTGGGGCCAACGTCCTGACTTTC. The chain joins TRBV30 to TRBJ2-6, with TRBD1 as a possible D gene (6 bases). This CDR3 comprises 14 residues. V was shortened by 8 bases and J by 0 bases, with 11 bases between the two germline ends. Germline-derived CDR1 and CDR2 are GTSNPN and SVGIG (reference sequence).

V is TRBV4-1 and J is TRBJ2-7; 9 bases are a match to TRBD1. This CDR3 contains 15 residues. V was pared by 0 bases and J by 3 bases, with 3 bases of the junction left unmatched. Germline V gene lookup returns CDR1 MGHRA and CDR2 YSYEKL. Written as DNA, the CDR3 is TGCGCCAGCAGCCAAGAACCGGACAGGGGCTACGAGCAGTACTTC. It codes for CASSQEPDRGYEQYF.

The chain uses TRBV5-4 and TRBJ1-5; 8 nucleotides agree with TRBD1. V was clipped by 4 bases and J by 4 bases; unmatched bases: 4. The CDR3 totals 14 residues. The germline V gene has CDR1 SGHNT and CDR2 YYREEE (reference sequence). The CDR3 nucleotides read TGTGCCAGCAGCCCAGGACAGGGAAATCAGCCCCAGCATTTT. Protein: CASSPGQGNQPQHF.

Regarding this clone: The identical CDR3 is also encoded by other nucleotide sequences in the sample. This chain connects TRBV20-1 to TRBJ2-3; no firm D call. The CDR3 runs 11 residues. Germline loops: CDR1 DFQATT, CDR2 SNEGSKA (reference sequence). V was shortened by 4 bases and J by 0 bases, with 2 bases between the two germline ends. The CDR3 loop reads CSATSTDTQYF. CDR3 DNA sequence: TGCAGTGCTACTAGCACAGATACGCAGTATTTT.

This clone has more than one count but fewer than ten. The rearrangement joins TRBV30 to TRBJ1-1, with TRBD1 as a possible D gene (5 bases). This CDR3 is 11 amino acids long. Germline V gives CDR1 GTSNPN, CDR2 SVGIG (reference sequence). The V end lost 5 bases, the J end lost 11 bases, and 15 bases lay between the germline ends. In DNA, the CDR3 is TGTGCCTGGGCTTCGCAGGGAGCCGCTTTCTTT. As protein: CAWASQGAAFF. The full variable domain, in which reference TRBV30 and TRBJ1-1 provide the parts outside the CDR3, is SQTIHQWPATLVQPVGSPLSLECTVEGTSNPNLYWYRQAAGRGLQLLFYSVGIGQISSEVPQNLSASRPQDRQFILSSKKLLLSDSGFYLCAWASQGAAFFGQGTRLTVV.

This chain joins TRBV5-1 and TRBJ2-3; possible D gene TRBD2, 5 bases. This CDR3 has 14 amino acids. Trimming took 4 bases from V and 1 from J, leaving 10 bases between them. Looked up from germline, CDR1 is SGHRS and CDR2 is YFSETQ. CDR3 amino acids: CASSPPRGTDTQYF. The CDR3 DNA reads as TGCGCCAGCAGCCCGCCGAGGGGCACAGATACGCAGTATTTT.